The clone carrying this T cell receptor beta chain is termed medium-sized. This entry comes from a study of prognosis after radiotherapy for stage I lung cancer. Germline V CDR1 and CDR2: DFQATT, SNEGSKA (reference sequence). The germline V and J ends were trimmed by 3 bases and 4 bases, with 10 bases remaining between them. The length of the CDR3 is 13 residues. By two-round multiplex PCR, the TCR beta CDR3 was amplified from genomic DNA. The use of primers specific to each TRBV and TRBJ gene characterized first-round PCR. TCRdb fed the multiplex PCR reads into MiXCR, producing one record per CDR3 protein. The sample lists about 16,000 distinct CDR3 sequences, around 30% seen once, with around 25% in the top ten.

The chain is built from TRBV20-1 and TRBJ2-1, with a possible D match to TRBD2 (6 bases). The sequencing used PBMCs, collected before or after stereotactic body radiation therapy (not recorded which). This clonotype was obtained from a donor over 45 with non-small cell lung cancer. In nucleotides, the CDR3 is TGCAGTGCTAGCGGGAGTTATTACAATGAGCAGTTCTTC. Protein: CSASGSYYNEQFF.